This TCR beta chain was retrieved from a study of somatic mutations in cytotoxic T cells in rheumatoid arthritis. Flow cytometry was used to check the purity of CD4+ and CD8+ cells, which had been isolated by positive magnetic bead selection. This clone was picked up one time. Its antigen is not identified. The method was immunoSEQ multiplex PCR; TCRdb's version includes in-frame clones alone and lacks a portion of them. The sample consists of over 15,000 clones, roughly two thirds of them appearing once. V lost 2 bases and J lost 6, with 13 bases in between. Germline V lookup: CDR1 MNHEY, CDR2 SMNVEV (reference sequence). CDR3 length: 14 amino acids. Study-level results: With roughly 62 patients examined, about 8 had a largest CD8+ clone exceeding 20% of CD8+ cells. CD8+ T cells showed clonality that did not differ significantly between patients with rheumatoid arthritis and age-matched healthy controls.

This clonotype was sampled from an adult with rheumatoid arthritis. The rearrangement links TRBV27 to TRBJ1-1, with a possible D match to TRBD1 (5 bases). The sample consisted of CD8+ T cells sorted from blood. The CDR3 sequence: CASSLEGALSEAFF. The CDR3 bases are TGTGCCAGCAGTTTAGAAGGGGCATTGTCTGAAGCTTTCTTT.